Below are 17 T cell receptor beta chains sequenced from a single sample in a study of blood T cell repertoires in COVID-19. Generated by immunoSEQ multiplex PCR, the TCRdb table keeps only in-frame clones and is missing some. The sample holds around 130,000 clones, 80% to 85% seen once. The sequenced sample was peripheral blood. These receptors were obtained from a woman of 80 years or more with acute or convalescent COVID-19.

This chain connects TRBV11-3 to TRBJ1-2; a possible D gene is TRBD1 (6 bases). Trimming left V 5 bases short and J 8 bases short, with 15 bases between. CDR3 length: 13 residues. Germline V gene data show CDR1 as SGHNT and CDR2 as YENEEA. The CDR3 here is CASSHSRGGGYTF. The CDR3 coding sequence is TGTGCCAGCAGCCACTCCAGGGGTGGCGGCTACACCTTC.

CDR3 coding DNA: TGTGCCAGTAGTACCCCCGGGGGGGCTAACAATGAGCAGTTCTTC. Translated: CASSTPGGANNEQFF. The rearrangement joins TRBV19 to TRBJ2-1; 8 bases fit TRBD2. Germline V gives CDR1 LNHDA, CDR2 SQIVND (reference sequence). After removal of 4 bases from V and 5 bases from J, the junction contained 7 bases not matched to a gene. This CDR3 is built from 15 residues.

The sample holds one count of this clone. The chain links TRBV4-2 to TRBJ2-7; TRBD2 agrees at 7 bases. The CDR3 has 17 residues. Germline V gene lookup returns CDR1 LGHNA and CDR2 YNFKEQ. V lost 0 bases, J lost 6 bases, and 14 bases stayed unmatched. The CDR3 DNA is TGTGCCAGCAGCCAAGATAATGGCGGGAGTGTCCCTGGCGAGCAGTACTTC. It codes for CASSQDNGGSVPGEQYF.

The chain has TRBV2 and TRBJ1-5; 7 bases align to TRBD1. This CDR3 region has 16 residues. The germline CDR1 and CDR2 sequences are SNHLY and FYNNEI. V shed 3 bases, J shed 3 bases, and the junction held 8 bases outside the gene matches. CDR3: CASSDRGSRNNQPQHF. DNA for the CDR3: TGTGCCAGCAGTGACAGGGGGAGCAGAAACAATCAGCCCCAGCATTTT.

This chain uses TRBV19 with TRBJ2-3; a weak D match, TRBD2 (5 bases). The germline V and J ends were trimmed by 6 bases and 4 bases, with 20 bases remaining between them. The CDR3 spans 16 residues. Germline CDR1 reads LNHDA; CDR2 reads SQIVND (reference sequence). The CDR3 DNA sequence: TGTGCCAGTAGGAGTCTGCGTTCCGGGGTCGCAGATACGCAGTATTTT. This gives the protein CASRSLRSGVADTQYF.

In DNA form, the CDR3 reads TGTGCCAGCAGTTACTCGAGGGTCCCTTCACCCCTCCACTTT. It yields the protein CASSYSRVPSPLHF. The J gene is TRBJ1-6, the V gene TRBV6-5; D unresolved. The ends were cut back, 0 bases at V and 9 bases at J, with 9 bases in the middle. Germline loops: CDR1 MNHEY, CDR2 SVGAGI. This CDR3 has 14 residues.

The V and J genes are TRBV27 and TRBJ2-5; 9 bases map to TRBD1. The J call is in doubt because the DNA end fits TRBJ2-7 better. Germline V lookup: CDR1 MNHEY, CDR2 SMNVEV (reference sequence). The CDR3 contains 15 residues. The CDR3 loop reads CASSFTGGGLYEQYF. DNA of the CDR3: TGTGCCAGCAGTTTCACAGGGGGCGGCCTCTACGAGCAGTACTTC.

This sequence joins TRBV7-9 and TRBJ1-3, with 7 bases lining up with TRBD1. The CDR3 extends over 18 amino acids. The V segment lost 4 bases and the J segment 3 bases; nucleotides outside the gene matches: 15. CDR1 is SEHNR, CDR2 FQNEAQ, per germline (reference sequence). CDR3: CASSSIRTGPRGGNTIYF. The CDR3 region has the DNA TGTGCCAGCAGCTCGATACGGACAGGCCCCAGAGGTGGAAACACCATATATTTT.

The V and J genes are TRBV19 and TRBJ2-1; 10 nucleotides align to TRBD1. This CDR3 has 15 residues. V gave up 7 bases and J gave up 6 bases; unmatched junction bases: 9. From germline, CDR1 is LNHDA and CDR2 SQIVND (reference sequence). The chain's CDR3 is CASNTGTGVGNEQFF. In DNA, the CDR3 is TGTGCCAGTAATACCGGGACAGGGGTAGGCAATGAGCAGTTCTTC.

The chain is built from TRBV19 and TRBJ2-1, with D perhaps matching TRBD2 (6 bases). Germline values: CDR1 LNHDA, CDR2 SQIVND (reference sequence). This CDR3 is built from 13 residues. Trimming cost V 5 bases and J 10 bases, with 15 bases left between them. CDR3 loop: CASSPRAGREQFF. Here the CDR3 DNA reads TGTGCCAGTAGTCCCCGAGCGGGCAGGGAGCAGTTCTTC.

This chain connects TRBV11-1 to TRBJ2-4, with 9 bases aligning to TRBD1. Per the germline V gene, CDR1 is SGHAT and CDR2 is FQDESV (reference sequence). V shed 2 bases, J shed 9 bases, and the junction held 11 bases outside the gene matches. CDR3 size: 16 residues. The CDR3 region is CASSLMGGQGRGIQYF. The CDR3 bases are TGTGCCAGCAGCTTAATGGGCGGACAGGGGAGGGGCATTCAGTACTTC.

This chain uses TRBV5-6 with TRBJ1-1; weak D call: TRBD1 (6 bases). This CDR3 contains 13 residues. Looked up from germline, CDR1 is SGHDT and CDR2 is YYEEEE. Trimming took 3 bases from V and 5 from J, leaving 11 bases between them. CDR3 loop: CASSSTGQTEAFF. The CDR3 DNA reads as TGTGCCAGCAGCTCAACAGGGCAAACTGAAGCTTTCTTT.

V gene TRBV10-3 combines with J gene TRBJ1-2, with unresolved D. CDR3 length: 17 residues. The germline V gene encodes CDR1 ENHRY and CDR2 SYGVKD. Trimming cost V 0 bases and J 8 bases, with 22 bases left between them. The CDR3 nucleotides read TGTGCCATCAGTGAGTCGAATCGCGCCCGCCGCCCTGAGGGCTACACCTTC. It translates to CAISESNRARRPEGYTF.

This chain joins TRBV19 and TRBJ1-5; the D gene is possibly TRBD1 (6 bases). The V and J ends lost 5 bases and 2 bases respectively, with 13 bases between them. Germline CDR1 LNHDA, CDR2 SQIVND (reference sequence). CDR3 size: 15 residues. CDR3 sequence: CASSVGRTGNQPQHF. The CDR3 DNA reads as TGTGCCAGTAGTGTCGGAAGGACAGGCAATCAGCCCCAGCATTTT.

V gene TRBV10-2 combines with J gene TRBJ2-7, with D possibly matching TRBD2 (6 bases). V shed 4 bases and J shed 2 bases, with 12 bases lying between them. Germline V gene sequence: CDR1 WSHSY, CDR2 SAAADI. The CDR3 loop spans 14 amino acids. DNA for the CDR3: TGCGCCAGCAGTGGAAGGGACTGGGCCTACGAGCAGTACTTC. Protein: CASSGRDWAYEQYF.

This clone has a single count. The rearrangement joins TRBV2 to TRBJ1-1; 8 nucleotides align to TRBD1. The CDR3 spans 18 residues. The germline CDR1 and CDR2 sequences are SNHLY and FYNNEI. The junction had 19 bases not matched to a gene; V was cut back by 6 bases and J by 4 bases. This chain's CDR3 is CASRRRGTEQGAGTEAFF. CDR3 nucleotides: TGTGCCAGCAGACGCAGAGGCACCGAGCAGGGGGCGGGCACTGAAGCTTTCTTT.

The V and J genes are TRBV5-1 and TRBJ2-5; TRBD1 might be the D (5 bases). The CDR3 runs to 13 residues. V was shortened by 0 bases and J by 4 bases, with 7 bases between the two germline ends. Germline CDR1 and CDR2: SGHRS and YFSETQ. The CDR3 reads CASSLEGLETQYF. The DNA of the CDR3 is TGCGCCAGCAGCTTGGAGGGGCTAGAGACCCAGTACTTC.